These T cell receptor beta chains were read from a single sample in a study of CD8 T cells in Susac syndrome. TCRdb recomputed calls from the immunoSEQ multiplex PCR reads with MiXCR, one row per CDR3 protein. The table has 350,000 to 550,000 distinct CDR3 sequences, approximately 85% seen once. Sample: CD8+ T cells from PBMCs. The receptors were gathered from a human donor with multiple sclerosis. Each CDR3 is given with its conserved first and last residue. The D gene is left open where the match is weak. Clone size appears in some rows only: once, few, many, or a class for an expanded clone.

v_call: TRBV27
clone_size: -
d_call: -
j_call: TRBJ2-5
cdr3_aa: CASSDTLGRETQYF
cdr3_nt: TGTGCCAGCAGTGACACCCTGGGGCGGGAGACCCAGTACTTC

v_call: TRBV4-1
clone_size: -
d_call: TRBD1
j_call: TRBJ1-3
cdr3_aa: CASSQQGEAGNTIYF
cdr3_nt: TGCGCCAGCAGCCAACAGGGGGAGGCTGGAAACACCATATATTTT

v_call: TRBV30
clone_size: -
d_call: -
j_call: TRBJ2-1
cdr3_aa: CAWSSGDTYEQFF
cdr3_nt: TGTGCCTGGAGTTCGGGAGATACGTATGAGCAGTTCTTC

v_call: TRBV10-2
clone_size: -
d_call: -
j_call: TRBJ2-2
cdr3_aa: CASSEPWAGNTGELFF
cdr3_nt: TGCGCCAGCAGTGAGCCCTGGGCAGGGAACACCGGGGAGCTGTTTTTT

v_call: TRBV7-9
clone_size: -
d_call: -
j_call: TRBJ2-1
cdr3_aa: CASSLGLDNEQFF
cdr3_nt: TGTGCCAGCAGCTTAGGGCTTGACAATGAGCAGTTCTTC

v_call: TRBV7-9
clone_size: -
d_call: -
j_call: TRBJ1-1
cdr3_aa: CASSATTGLNTEAFF
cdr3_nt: TGTGCCAGCAGCGCAACTACAGGGTTAAACACTGAAGCTTTCTTT

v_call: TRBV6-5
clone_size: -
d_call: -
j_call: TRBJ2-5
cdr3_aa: CASSTTWGEETQYF
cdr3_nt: TGTGCCAGCAGTACGACATGGGGGGAAGAGACCCAGTACTTC

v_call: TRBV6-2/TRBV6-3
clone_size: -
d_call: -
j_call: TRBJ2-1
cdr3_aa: CASSLTSLREQFF
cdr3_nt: TGTGCCAGCAGTTTGACTAGTTTACGTGAGCAGTTCTTC

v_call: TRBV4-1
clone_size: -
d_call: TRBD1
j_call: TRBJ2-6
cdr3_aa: CASSRSPGQDFLSGANVLTF
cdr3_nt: TGCGCCAGCAGCCGCAGTCCGGGACAGGATTTTTTAAGTGGGGCCAACGTCCTGACTTTC

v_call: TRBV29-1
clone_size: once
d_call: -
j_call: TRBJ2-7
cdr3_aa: CSVERAGWDEQYF
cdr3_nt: TGCAGCGTTGAACGAGCAGGTTGGGACGAGCAGTACTTC

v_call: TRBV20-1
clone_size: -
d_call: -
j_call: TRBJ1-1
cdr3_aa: CSARGPNNTEAFF
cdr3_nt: TGCAGTGCTAGAGGGCCTAACAACACTGAAGCTTTCTTT

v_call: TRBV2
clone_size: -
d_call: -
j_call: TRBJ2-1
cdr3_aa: CASSWLGGEQFF
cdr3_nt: TGTGCCAGCAGTTGGCTTGGGGGTGAGCAGTTCTTC

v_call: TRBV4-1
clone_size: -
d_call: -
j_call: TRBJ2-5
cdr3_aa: CASSPLGVGTQETQYF
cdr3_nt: TGCGCCAGCAGCCCCTTGGGGGTAGGGACACAAGAGACCCAGTACTTC

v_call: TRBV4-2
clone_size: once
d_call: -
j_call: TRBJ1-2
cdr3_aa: CASSQEGAAPTYGYTF
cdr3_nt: TGTGCCAGCAGCCAAGAGGGGGCAGCGCCAACCTATGGCTACACCTTC

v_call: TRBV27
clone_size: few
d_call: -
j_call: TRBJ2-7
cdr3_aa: CASSLYRSSYEQYF
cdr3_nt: TGTGCCAGCAGTTTATATCGCAGCTCCTACGAGCAGTACTTC

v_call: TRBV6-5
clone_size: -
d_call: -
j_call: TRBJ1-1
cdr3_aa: CASSYSYAWDTEAFF
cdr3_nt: TGTGCCAGCAGTTACTCGTACGCCTGGGACACTGAAGCTTTCTTT

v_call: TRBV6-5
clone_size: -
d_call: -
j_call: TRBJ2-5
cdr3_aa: CATRFGETQYF
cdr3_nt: TGTGCCACCCGATTTGGGGAGACCCAGTACTTC

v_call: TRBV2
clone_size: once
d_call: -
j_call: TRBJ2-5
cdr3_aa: CASSDIDIVQETQYF
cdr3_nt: TGTGCCAGCAGTGATATAGACATCGTCCAAGAGACCCAGTACTTC

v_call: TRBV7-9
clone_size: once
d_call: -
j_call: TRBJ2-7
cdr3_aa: CASSLEWARGVYEQYF
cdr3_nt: TGTGCCAGCAGCTTAGAATGGGCCAGGGGGGTATACGAGCAGTACTTC

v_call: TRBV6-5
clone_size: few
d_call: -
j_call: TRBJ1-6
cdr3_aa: CASSGSYNSPLHF
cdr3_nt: TGTGCCAGCAGTGGTTCCTATAATTCACCCCTCCACTTT